This record covers a single TCR beta chain. The sample is drawn from a study of immune evolution from preneoplasia to lung adenocarcinoma. The data were produced by immunoSEQ multiplex PCR, yet TCRdb's version contains in-frame clones alone and is incomplete. The data show about 21,000 clones, about 79% seen once. The CDR3 has 12 residues. With 4 bases clipped from V and 2 bases from J, the junction kept 1 base outside the gene matches. The germline V gene has CDR1 GTSNPN and CDR2 SVGIG (reference sequence). The chain recombines TRBV30 with TRBJ2-7, with TRBD1 identical over 8 bases. This TCR was sampled from a person in their 60s with lung adenocarcinoma. Sequenced: FFPE invasive lung adenocarcinoma tissue. The CDR3 here is CAWNRGTYEQYF. CDR3 coding DNA: TGTGCCTGGAACAGGGGGACCTACGAGCAGTACTTC.